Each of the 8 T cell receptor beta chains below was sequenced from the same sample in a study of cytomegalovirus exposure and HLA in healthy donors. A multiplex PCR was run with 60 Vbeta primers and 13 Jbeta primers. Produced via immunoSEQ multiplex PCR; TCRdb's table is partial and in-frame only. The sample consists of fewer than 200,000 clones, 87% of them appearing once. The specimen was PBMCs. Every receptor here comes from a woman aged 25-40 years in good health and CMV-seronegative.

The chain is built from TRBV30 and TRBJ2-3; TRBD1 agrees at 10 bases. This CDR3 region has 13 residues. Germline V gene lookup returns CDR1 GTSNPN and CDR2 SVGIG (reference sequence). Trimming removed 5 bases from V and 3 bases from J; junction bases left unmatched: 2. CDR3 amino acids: CAWAGQGTDTQYF. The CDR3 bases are TGTGCCTGGGCGGGACAGGGGACAGATACGCAGTATTTT.

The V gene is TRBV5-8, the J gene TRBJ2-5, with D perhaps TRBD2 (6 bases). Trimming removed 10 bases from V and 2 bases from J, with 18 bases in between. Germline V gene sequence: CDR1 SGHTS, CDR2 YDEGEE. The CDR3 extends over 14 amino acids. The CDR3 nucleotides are TGTGCCGGAAAGGGAGCTAGCGAACAAGAGACCCAGTACTTC. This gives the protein CAGKGASEQETQYF.

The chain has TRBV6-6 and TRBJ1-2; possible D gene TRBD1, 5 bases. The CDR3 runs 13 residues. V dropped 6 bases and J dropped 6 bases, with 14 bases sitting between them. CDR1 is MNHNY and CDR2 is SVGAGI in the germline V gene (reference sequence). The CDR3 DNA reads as TGTGCCAGCAGCACCCCCCAGGGTAATGGCTACACCTTC. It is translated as CASSTPQGNGYTF.

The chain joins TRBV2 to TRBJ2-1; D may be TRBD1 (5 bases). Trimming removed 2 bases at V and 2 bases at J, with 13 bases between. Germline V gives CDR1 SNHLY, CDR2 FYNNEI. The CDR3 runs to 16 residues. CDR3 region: CASSEKGPGPYNEQFF. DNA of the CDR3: TGTGCCAGCAGTGAAAAGGGCCCAGGGCCCTACAATGAGCAGTTCTTC.

The CDR3 coding sequence is TGTGCCAGCAGCTTAGACAGCGGGAGCAACAATGAGCAGTTCTTC. It encodes CASSLDSGSNNEQFF. The gene calls are TRBV7-2 and TRBJ2-1; 8 positions match TRBD2. The CDR3 contains 15 residues. Germline V lookup: CDR1 SGHTA, CDR2 FQGNSA. The V gene end was trimmed by 1 base and the J gene end by 5 bases; junction bases not matched to a gene: 4. Filled out from reference TRBV7-2 and TRBJ2-1, the complete variable domain reads GAGVSQSPSNKVTEKGKDVELRCDPISGHTALYWYRQSLGQGLEFLIYFQGNSAPDKSGLPSDRFSAERTGGSVSTLTIQRTQQEDSAVYLCASSLDSGSNNEQFFGPGTRLTVL.

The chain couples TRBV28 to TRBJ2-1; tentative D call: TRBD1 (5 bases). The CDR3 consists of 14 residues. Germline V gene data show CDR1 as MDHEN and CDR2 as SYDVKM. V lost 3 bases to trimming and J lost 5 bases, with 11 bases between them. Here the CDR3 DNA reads TGTGCCAGCAGTTTCCCAGGGATCCACAATGAGCAGTTCTTC. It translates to CASSFPGIHNEQFF.

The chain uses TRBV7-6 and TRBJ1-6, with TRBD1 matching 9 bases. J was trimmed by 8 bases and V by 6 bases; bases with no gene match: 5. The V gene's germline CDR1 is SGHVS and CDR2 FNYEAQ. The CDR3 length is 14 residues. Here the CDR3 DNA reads TGTGCCAGCAGTTCACGACAGGGGGATTCACCCCTCCACTTT. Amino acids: CASSSRQGDSPLHF. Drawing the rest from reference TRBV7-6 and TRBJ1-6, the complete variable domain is GAGVSQSPRYKVTKRGQDVALRCDPISGHVSLYWYRQALGQGPEFLTYFNYEAQQDKSGLPNDRFSAERPEGSISTLTIQRTEQRDSAMYRCASSSRQGDSPLHFGNGTRLTVT.

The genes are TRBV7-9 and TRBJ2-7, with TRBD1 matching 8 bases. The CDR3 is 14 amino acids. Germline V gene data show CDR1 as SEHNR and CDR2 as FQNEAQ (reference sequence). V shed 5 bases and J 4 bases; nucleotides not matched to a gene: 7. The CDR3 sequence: CASSPGTGFYEQYF. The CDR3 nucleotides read TGTGCCAGCAGCCCCGGGACAGGATTTTACGAGCAGTACTTC. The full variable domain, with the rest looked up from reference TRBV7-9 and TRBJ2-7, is DTGVSQNPRHKITKRGQNVTFRCDPISEHNRLYWYRQTLGQGPEFLTYFQNEAQLEKSRLLSDRFSAERPKGSFSTLEIQRTEQGDSAMYLCASSPGTGFYEQYFGPGTRLTVT.